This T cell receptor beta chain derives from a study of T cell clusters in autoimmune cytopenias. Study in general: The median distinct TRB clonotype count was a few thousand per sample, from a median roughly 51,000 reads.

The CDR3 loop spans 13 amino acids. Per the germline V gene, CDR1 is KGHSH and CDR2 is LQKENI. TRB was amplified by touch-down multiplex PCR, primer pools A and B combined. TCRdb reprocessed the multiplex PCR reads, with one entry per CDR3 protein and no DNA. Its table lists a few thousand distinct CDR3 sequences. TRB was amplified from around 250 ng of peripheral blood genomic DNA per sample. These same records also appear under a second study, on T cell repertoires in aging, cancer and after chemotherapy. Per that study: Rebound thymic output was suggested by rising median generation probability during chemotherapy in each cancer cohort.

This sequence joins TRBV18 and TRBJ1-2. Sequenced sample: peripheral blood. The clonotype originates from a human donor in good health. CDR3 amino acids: CASSSIPRGGYTF.